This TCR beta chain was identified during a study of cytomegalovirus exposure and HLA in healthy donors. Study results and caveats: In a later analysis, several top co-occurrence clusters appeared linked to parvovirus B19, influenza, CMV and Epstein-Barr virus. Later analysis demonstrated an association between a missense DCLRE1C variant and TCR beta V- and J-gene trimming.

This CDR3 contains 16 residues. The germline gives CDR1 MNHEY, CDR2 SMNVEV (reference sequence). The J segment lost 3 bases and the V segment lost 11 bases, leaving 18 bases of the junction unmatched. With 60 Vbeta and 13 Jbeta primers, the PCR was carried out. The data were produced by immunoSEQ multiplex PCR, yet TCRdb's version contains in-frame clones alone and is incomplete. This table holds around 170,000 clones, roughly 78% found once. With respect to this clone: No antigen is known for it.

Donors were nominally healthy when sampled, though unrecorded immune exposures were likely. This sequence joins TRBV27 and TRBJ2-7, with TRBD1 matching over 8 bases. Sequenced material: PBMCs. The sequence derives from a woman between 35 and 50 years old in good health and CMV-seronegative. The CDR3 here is CARETGVELHGYEQYF. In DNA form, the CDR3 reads TGTGCCCGTGAGACAGGGGTCGAATTGCATGGCTACGAGCAGTACTTC.